This TCR beta chain was identified during a study of T cells in pancreatic ductal adenocarcinoma. Germline CDR1 and CDR2: MNHEY and SVGAGI. Trimming pared 0 bases from V and 6 bases from J, leaving 8 bases between. The CDR3 consists of 14 residues. Sequencing was performed with immunoSEQ multiplex PCR; in TCRdb, only in-frame clones are kept and a portion is missing. The data hold about 9,000 clones, with nearly 90% observed a single time. Selected pancreatic ductal adenocarcinoma patients had undergone surgery without neoadjuvant therapy. The chain combines TRBV6-5 with TRBJ2-2, with a possible D match to TRBD2 (5 bases). The clonotype comes from a human donor with pancreatic ductal adenocarcinoma. Sequenced sample: PBMCs. CDR3: CASSYSTEAGELFF. In DNA form, the CDR3 reads TGTGCCAGCAGTTACTCGACGGAGGCCGGGGAGCTGTTTTTT.